This entry lists 22 T cell receptor beta chains sequenced from one sample in a study of CD8+ T cells in alopecia areata. cDNA prepared by RNA extraction and subsequent reverse transcription served as the template for sequencing. Clones were sequenced by immunoSEQ multiplex PCR, and TCRdb holds only the in-frame ones, with some missing. This table holds approximately 140,000 clones, roughly 44% found once. Sequencing input: CD4+ T cells sorted from blood. The receptors were sampled from a human donor with alopecia areata.

This clone has only a few counts. CDR3 residues: CSVGYRVRTGELFF. The CDR3 DNA reads TGCAGCGTTGGATACAGGGTTCGTACCGGGGAGCTGTTTTTT. The rearrangement links TRBV29-1 to TRBJ2-2; TRBD1 is a possible D gene (6 bases). The CDR3 is 14 residues long. V lost 4 bases, J lost 5 bases, and 14 bases lay in between. CDR1 SQVTM and CDR2 ANQGSEA come from the germline V gene.

This sequence joins TRBV11-2 and TRBJ2-5, with 11 bases fitting TRBD1. Germline V CDR1 and CDR2: SGHAT, FQNNGV. This CDR3 region has 14 residues. Losses at the gene ends were 5 bases for V and 6 bases for J; bases not matched to a gene: 5. This CDR3 reads CASSLRTGGQTQYF. Written as DNA, the CDR3 is TGTGCCAGCAGCCTCCGGACAGGGGGCCAGACCCAGTACTTC. Supplemented by reference TRBV11-2 and TRBJ2-5, the full variable domain reads EAGVAQSPRYKIIEKRQSVAFWCNPISGHATLYWYQQILGQGPKLLIQFQNNGVVDDSQLPKDRFSAERLKGVDSTLKIQPAKLEDSAVYLCASSLRTGGQTQYFGPGTRLLVL.

J is TRBJ2-4 and V is TRBV2; 7 nucleotides agree with TRBD2. Trimming cost V 10 bases and J 6 bases; bases outside gene matches: 15. The length of the CDR3 is 15 residues. Germline V lookup: CDR1 SNHLY, CDR2 FYNNEI. CDR3 DNA sequence: TGTGCCACCACCGGGAGGAGGGTCGGCGTAAACATTCAGTACTTC. Its protein is CATTGRRVGVNIQYF.

This rearrangement joins TRBV7-3 to TRBJ2-1; weak D call: TRBD1 (5 bases). CDR3 length: 16 residues. Germline CDR1 is SGHTA and CDR2 is FQGTGA. The V end lost 0 bases, the J end lost 9 bases, and 18 bases lay between the germline ends. CDR3 in amino acids: CASSLTGSPSRGEQFF. In nucleotides, the CDR3 is TGTGCCAGCAGCTTAACCGGTAGCCCAAGTAGGGGTGAGCAGTTCTTC.

The V call is TRBV5-1, the J call TRBJ2-2, with TRBD2 matching 12 bases. After removal of 3 bases from V and 10 bases from J, the junction contained 7 bases not matched to a gene. Per germline, CDR1 SGHRS and CDR2 YFSETQ. The CDR3 is 15 amino acids. This CDR3 is CASSSTGTSGSELFF. The CDR3 DNA reads as TGCGCCAGCAGCTCCACCGGGACTAGCGGGTCGGAGCTGTTTTTT.

The chain has TRBV18 and TRBJ1-5; 9 bases are shared with TRBD1. CDR3 length: 14 residues. From germline, CDR1 is KGHSH and CDR2 LQKENI. The ends lost 8 bases at V and 7 bases at J; junction bases unmatched: 9. DNA of the CDR3: TGTGCCAGCCGTTTGGGACAGGGTTCCCAGCCCCAGCATTTT. Protein sequence: CASRLGQGSQPQHF.

CDR3 sequence reads: CASSQDRTSPTHTDTQYF. The CDR3 DNA sequence: TGCGCCAGCAGCCAAGACAGAACTAGCCCCACACACACAGATACGCAGTATTTT. The gene calls are TRBV4-1 and TRBJ2-3, with TRBD2 as a possible D gene (6 bases). CDR3 length: 18 amino acids. CDR1 and CDR2 from the germline V gene are MGHRA and YSYEKL. V was pared by 0 bases and J by 2 bases, with 18 bases between.

The chain recombines TRBV5-4 with TRBJ2-1, with no clear D. Germline lookup yields CDR1 SGHNT and CDR2 YYREEE (reference sequence). The CDR3 is 12 residues long. Trimming took off 4 bases at V and 5 bases at J, with 7 bases between the two ends. In DNA, the CDR3 is TGTGCCAGCAGCCGCCACCACAATGAGCAGTTCTTC. Encoded protein: CASSRHHNEQFF.

The chain employs TRBV19 and TRBJ2-7, with TRBD2 identical over 10 bases. Per the germline V gene, CDR1 is LNHDA and CDR2 is SQIVND (reference sequence). The CDR3 loop spans 15 amino acids. After removal of 6 bases from V and 2 bases from J, the junction contained 7 bases not matched to a gene. The CDR3 DNA reads TGTGCCAGTAGGGAACAAGCGGGAGGGCCCTACGAGCAGTACTTC. This gives the protein CASREQAGGPYEQYF.

The chain's CDR3 is CASSRIVKGDLDEQFF. The CDR3 coding sequence is TGCGCCAGCAGCCGAATCGTGAAGGGAGATCTAGATGAGCAGTTCTTC. The chain has TRBV5-1 and TRBJ2-1; D possibly corresponds to TRBD2 (5 bases). The CDR3 is 16 amino acids. Per germline, CDR1 SGHRS and CDR2 YFSETQ. V was pared by 4 bases and J by 8 bases, with 22 bases between.

The chain uses TRBV4-1 and TRBJ2-1; TRBD1 aligns across 9 bases. The CDR3 totals 16 residues. In germline, CDR1 is MGHRA, CDR2 YSYEKL. J lost 6 bases, V lost 0 bases, and 6 bases had no gene match. DNA for the CDR3: TGCGCCAGCAGCCAAGAGGGGACAGGGTATAGCAATGAGCAGTTCTTC. Residues: CASSQEGTGYSNEQFF.

In this sample, this clone turned up a few times. V usage is TRBV10-2 and J usage is TRBJ2-6; D is undetermined. The CDR3 is made up of 16 amino acids. Trimming shortened V by 6 bases and J by 0 bases, and 12 bases separated the two germline ends. Germline V lookup: CDR1 WSHSY, CDR2 SAAADI. CDR3 protein: CASRLGALSGANVLTF. CDR3 in DNA: TGCGCCAGCAGGCTGGGCGCGCTCTCTGGGGCCAACGTCCTGACTTTC.

The chain is built from TRBV7-3 and TRBJ2-3, with 8 positions matching TRBD1. CDR1 SGHTA and CDR2 FQGTGA come from the germline V gene. The CDR3 consists of 16 residues. V trimming: 5 bases; J trimming: 4 bases; junction bases outside the gene matches: 11. This chain's CDR3 is CASSAQDRALADTQYF. CDR3 nucleotide sequence: TGTGCCAGCAGCGCCCAGGACAGGGCTTTGGCAGATACGCAGTATTTT.

This chain connects TRBV25-1 to TRBJ2-5, with 12 bases aligning to TRBD1. This CDR3 contains 15 residues. Trimming cost V 7 bases and J 4 bases; bases outside gene matches: 7. CDR1 is MGHDK and CDR2 is SYGVNS in the germline V gene. CDR3 coding DNA: TGTGCCAGCATCCCCGGGACAGGGGGCCGAGAGACCCAGTACTTC. The encoded protein is CASIPGTGGRETQYF.

The chain joins TRBV30 to TRBJ1-4; D is possibly TRBD1 (6 bases). CDR3 size: 13 residues. Deletions cut 0 bases from V and 13 bases from J, with 15 bases between. Germline V gene sequence: CDR1 GTSNPN, CDR2 SVGIG (reference sequence). The CDR3, as DNA: TGTGCCTGGAGTGTACCCGGGACATCCCGACTGTTTTTT. Protein: CAWSVPGTSRLFF.

This clone was seen a single time. The chain joins TRBV29-1 to TRBJ1-1; D is unclear. The CDR3 sequence is 15 residues long. Between the trimmed V and J ends, which lost 7 bases and 1 base, there was a span of 19 bases. CDR1 SQVTM and CDR2 ANQGSEA come from the germline V gene. The CDR3 sequence is CSAGPRLAPNTEAFF. CDR3 bases: TGCAGCGCTGGGCCCCGGCTAGCCCCGAACACTGAAGCTTTCTTT. The full variable domain, its missing parts supplied by reference TRBV29-1 and TRBJ1-1, is SAVISQKPSRDICQRGTSLTIQCQVDSQVTMMFWYRQQPGQSLTLIATANQGSEATYESGFVIDKFPISRPNLTFSTLTVSNMSPEDSSIYLCSAGPRLAPNTEAFFGQGTRLTVV.

This clone was seen a single time. The chain combines TRBV30 with TRBJ2-1, with 9 bases aligning to TRBD2. Germline V CDR1 and CDR2: GTSNPN, SVGIG (reference sequence). The CDR3 runs 15 residues. Trimming cost V 5 bases and J 3 bases; bases outside gene matches: 8. In nucleotides, the CDR3 is TGTGCCTGGGCCCCTAGCGGGATTCTCTACAATGAGCAGTTCTTC. This translates into CAWAPSGILYNEQFF.

CDR3 residues: CAISRDNQPQHF. CDR3 bases: TGTGCCATCAGTCGGGACAATCAGCCCCAGCATTTT. The V gene is TRBV10-3, the J gene TRBJ1-5; D remains ambiguous. The length of the CDR3 is 12 residues. V was trimmed by 5 bases and J by 3 bases, leaving 5 bases between them. From germline, CDR1 is ENHRY and CDR2 SYGVKD.

This clone was found a few times. The CDR3 coding sequence is TGCGCCAGCAGCAGAGCTAGCGGGAGATCCACGACAGATACGCAGTATTTT. It specifies CASSRASGRSTTDTQYF. This chain joins TRBV4-1 and TRBJ2-3, with 10 bases matching TRBD2. V gave up 5 bases and J gave up 3 bases; unmatched junction bases: 11. CDR3 size: 17 residues. The germline gives CDR1 MGHRA, CDR2 YSYEKL.

V is TRBV7-3 and J is TRBJ1-2, with 9 bases that match TRBD1. This CDR3 contains 13 residues. Germline CDR1 SGHTA, CDR2 FQGTGA. Unmatched junction bases numbered 3, after V lost 4 bases and J lost 6 bases. Here the CDR3 DNA reads TGTGCCAGCAGCTCCGACAGGGGGGATGGCTACACCTTC. Its protein product is CASSSDRGDGYTF.

V usage is TRBV5-1 and J usage is TRBJ2-7; D not resolved. CDR3 length: 14 amino acids. The V end lost 2 bases, the J end lost 5 bases, and 14 bases lay between the germline ends. Looked up from germline, CDR1 is SGHRS and CDR2 is YFSETQ. CDR3 protein: CASSFGQSQDEQYF. The CDR3, as DNA: TGCGCCAGCAGCTTTGGGCAGTCTCAGGACGAGCAGTACTTC.

This CDR3 is CASSESGKNYEQYF. Written as DNA, the CDR3 is TGTGCCAGCAGTGAATCGGGTAAGAACTACGAGCAGTACTTC. The chain links TRBV25-1 to TRBJ2-7, with unresolved D. The V gene's germline CDR1 is MGHDK and CDR2 SYGVNS. V lost 1 base to trimming and J lost 3 bases, with 10 bases between them. The CDR3 extends over 14 amino acids.